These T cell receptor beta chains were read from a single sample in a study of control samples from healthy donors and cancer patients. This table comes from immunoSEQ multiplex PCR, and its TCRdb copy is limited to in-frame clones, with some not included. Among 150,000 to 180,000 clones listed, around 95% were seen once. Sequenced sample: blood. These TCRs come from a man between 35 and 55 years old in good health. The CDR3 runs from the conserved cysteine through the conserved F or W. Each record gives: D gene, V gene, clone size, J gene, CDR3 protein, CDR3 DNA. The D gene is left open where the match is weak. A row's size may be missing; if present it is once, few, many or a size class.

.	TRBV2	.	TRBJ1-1	CASSGDQNTEAFF	TGTGCCAGCAGTGGCGACCAGAACACTGAAGCTTTCTTT
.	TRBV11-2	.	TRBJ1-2	CASSHASGPYGYTF	TGTGCCAGCAGCCATGCCTCGGGGCCCTATGGCTACACCTTC
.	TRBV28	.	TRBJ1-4	CASSPGDATNEKLFF	TGTGCCAGCAGCCCCGGGGACGCAACTAATGAAAAACTGTTTTTT
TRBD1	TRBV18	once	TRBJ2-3	CASSPGQGIDTQYF	TGTGCCAGCTCACCGGGACAGGGGATAGATACGCAGTATTTT
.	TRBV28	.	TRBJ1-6	CASTAVMGLPLHF	TGTGCCAGCACTGCCGTCATGGGTTTACCCCTCCACTTT
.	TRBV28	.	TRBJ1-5	CASIQREAGTNQPQHF	TGTGCCAGCATCCAAAGGGAAGCAGGGACCAATCAGCCCCAGCATTTT
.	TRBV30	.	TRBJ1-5	CAWSLSHSNQPQHF	TGTGCCTGGAGTCTCAGCCATAGCAATCAGCCCCAGCATTTT
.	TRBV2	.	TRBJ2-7	CASTGAALGEQYF	TGTGCCAGCACAGGGGCCGCCCTCGGGGAGCAGTACTTC
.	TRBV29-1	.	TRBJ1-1	CSVATGRILNTEAFF	TGCAGCGTTGCAACGGGACGGATATTAAACACTGAAGCTTTCTTT
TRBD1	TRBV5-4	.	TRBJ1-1	CASSTGVVTEAFF	TGTGCCAGCAGCACAGGGGTGGTAACTGAAGCTTTCTTT
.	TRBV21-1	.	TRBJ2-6	CASSTPRGLISSGANVLTF	TGTGCCAGCAGCACTCCACGGGGCCTCATCTCCTCTGGGGCCAACGTCCTGACTTTC
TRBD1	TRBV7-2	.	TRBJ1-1	CASSLDRVTEAFF	TGTGCCAGCAGCCTCGACAGGGTGACTGAAGCTTTCTTT